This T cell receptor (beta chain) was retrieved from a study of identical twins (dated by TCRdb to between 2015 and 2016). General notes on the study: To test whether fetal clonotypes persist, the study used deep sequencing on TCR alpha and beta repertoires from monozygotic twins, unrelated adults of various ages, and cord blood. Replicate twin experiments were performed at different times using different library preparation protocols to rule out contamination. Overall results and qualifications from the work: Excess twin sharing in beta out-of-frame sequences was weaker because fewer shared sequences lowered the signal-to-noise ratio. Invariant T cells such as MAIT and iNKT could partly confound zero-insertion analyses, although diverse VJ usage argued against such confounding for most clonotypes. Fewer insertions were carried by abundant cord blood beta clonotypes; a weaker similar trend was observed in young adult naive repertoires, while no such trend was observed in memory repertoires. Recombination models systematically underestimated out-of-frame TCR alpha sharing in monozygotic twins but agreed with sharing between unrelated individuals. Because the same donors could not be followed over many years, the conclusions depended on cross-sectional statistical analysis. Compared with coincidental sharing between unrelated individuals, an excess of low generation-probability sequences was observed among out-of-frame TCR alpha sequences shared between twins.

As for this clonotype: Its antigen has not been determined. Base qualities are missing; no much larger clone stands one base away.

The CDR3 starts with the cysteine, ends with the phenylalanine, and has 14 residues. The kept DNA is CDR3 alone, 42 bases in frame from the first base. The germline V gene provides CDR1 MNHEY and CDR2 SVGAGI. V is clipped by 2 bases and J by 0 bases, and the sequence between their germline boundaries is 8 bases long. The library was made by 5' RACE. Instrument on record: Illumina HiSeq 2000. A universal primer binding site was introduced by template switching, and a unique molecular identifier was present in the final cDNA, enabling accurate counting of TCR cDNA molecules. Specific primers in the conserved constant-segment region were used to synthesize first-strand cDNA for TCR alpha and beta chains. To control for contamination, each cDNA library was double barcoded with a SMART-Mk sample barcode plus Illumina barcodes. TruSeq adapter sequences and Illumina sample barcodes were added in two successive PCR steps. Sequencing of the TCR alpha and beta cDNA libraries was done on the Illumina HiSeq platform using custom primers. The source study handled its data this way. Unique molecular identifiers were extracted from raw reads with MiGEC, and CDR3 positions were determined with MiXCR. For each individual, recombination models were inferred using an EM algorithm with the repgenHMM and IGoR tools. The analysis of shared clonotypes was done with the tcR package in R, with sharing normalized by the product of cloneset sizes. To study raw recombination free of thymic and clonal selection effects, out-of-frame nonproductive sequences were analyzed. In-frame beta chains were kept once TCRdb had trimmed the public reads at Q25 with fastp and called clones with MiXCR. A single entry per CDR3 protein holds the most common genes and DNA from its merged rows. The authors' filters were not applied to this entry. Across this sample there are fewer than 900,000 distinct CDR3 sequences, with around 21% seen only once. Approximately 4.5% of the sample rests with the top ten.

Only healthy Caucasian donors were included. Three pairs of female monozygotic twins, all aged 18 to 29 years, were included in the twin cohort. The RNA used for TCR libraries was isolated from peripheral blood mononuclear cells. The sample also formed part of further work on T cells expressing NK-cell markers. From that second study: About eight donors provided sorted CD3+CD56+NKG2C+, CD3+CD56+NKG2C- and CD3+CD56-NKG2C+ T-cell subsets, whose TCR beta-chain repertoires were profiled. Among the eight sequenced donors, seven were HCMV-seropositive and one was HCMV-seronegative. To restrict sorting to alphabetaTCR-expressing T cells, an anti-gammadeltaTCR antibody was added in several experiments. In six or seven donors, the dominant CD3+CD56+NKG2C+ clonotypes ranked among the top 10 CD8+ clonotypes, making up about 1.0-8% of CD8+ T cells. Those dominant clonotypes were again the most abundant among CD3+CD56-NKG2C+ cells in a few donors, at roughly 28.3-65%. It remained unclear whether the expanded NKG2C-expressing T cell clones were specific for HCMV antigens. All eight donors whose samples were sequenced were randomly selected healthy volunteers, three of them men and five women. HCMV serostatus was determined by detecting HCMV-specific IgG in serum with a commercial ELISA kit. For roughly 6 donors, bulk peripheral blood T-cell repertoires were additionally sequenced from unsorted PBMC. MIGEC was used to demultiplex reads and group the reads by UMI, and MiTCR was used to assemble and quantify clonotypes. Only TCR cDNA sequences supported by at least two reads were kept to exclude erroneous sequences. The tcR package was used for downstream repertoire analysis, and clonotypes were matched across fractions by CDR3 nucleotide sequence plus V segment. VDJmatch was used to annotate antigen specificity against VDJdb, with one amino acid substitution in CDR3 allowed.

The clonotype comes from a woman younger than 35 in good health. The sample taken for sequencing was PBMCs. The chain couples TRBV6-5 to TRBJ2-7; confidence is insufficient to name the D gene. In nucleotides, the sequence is TGTGCCAGCAGTTACGGGCAGTTCTCCTACGAGCAGTACTTC. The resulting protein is CASSYGQFSYEQYF.